One and the same sample provided the 23 T cell receptor beta chains below, sequenced in a study of shared clonotypes between healthy human individuals. TCRdb's table, derived via immunoSEQ multiplex PCR, lists solely in-frame clones and lacks some. The sample includes roughly 1,500,000 clones, under 99% of them seen just once. Sequencing was carried out using naive CD4+ T cells sorted from blood. Specified subset: CD45RA+ positively selected. These receptors came from a man aged 25-40 years in good health.

The chain carries TRBV5-1 and TRBJ2-2, with D possibly being TRBD1 (5 bases). Germline values: CDR1 SGHRS, CDR2 YFSETQ. The CDR3 consists of 15 residues. V dropped 4 bases and J dropped 4 bases, with 14 bases sitting between them. The CDR3 loop is CASSPPLGATGELFF. The CDR3 DNA reads TGCGCCAGCAGCCCCCCATTAGGGGCCACCGGGGAGCTGTTTTTT.

This chain joins TRBV28 and TRBJ1-4; no firm D call. The CDR3 runs 15 residues. Trimming removed 4 bases at V and 0 bases at J, with 9 bases between. Germline CDR1 MDHEN, CDR2 SYDVKM. CDR3 in DNA: TGTGCCAGCAGTTCCGTACATGCAACTAATGAAAAACTGTTTTTT. This translates into CASSSVHATNEKLFF.

The CDR3 region is CASSPFDRRSSYEQYF. The CDR3 DNA follows: TGTGCCAGCAGCCCGTTCGACAGAAGGTCCTCCTACGAGCAGTACTTC. The chain recombines TRBV11-2 with TRBJ2-7; a possible D gene is TRBD1 (5 bases). The V end was cut by 5 bases, the J end by 0 bases, with 17 bases between. Germline assignment: CDR1 SGHAT and CDR2 FQNNGV. This CDR3 is built from 16 residues.

The chain combines TRBV5-8 with TRBJ2-7; D might be TRBD1 (6 bases). Germline V lookup: CDR1 SGHTS, CDR2 YDEGEE. With 1 base removed from V and 3 bases from J, the gap between germline ends came to 14 bases. The CDR3 runs 15 residues. The CDR3: CASSLQGPPFYEQYF. The DNA for the CDR3 is TGTGCCAGCAGCTTGCAGGGGCCTCCTTTCTACGAGCAGTACTTC.

Worth noting for this clone: Other DNA sequences in this sample translate to the same CDR3. The CDR3 spells CASSAKTNTGELFF. The CDR3 region has the DNA TGTGCCAGCAGTGCAAAGACAAATACCGGGGAGCTGTTTTTT. The J gene is TRBJ2-2, the V gene TRBV6-1; unclear D gene. Per the germline V gene, CDR1 is MNHNS and CDR2 is SASEGT. The V end was cut by 4 bases, the J end by 5 bases, with 11 bases between. The CDR3 length is 14 residues.

CDR3 loop: CASTGFEKLFF. CDR3 sequence (DNA): TGTGCCAGCACAGGATTTGAAAAACTGTTTTTT. The J gene is TRBJ1-4, the V gene TRBV28; D is undetermined. V lost 7 bases and J 7 bases, leaving 7 bases between the germline ends. The CDR3 loop spans 11 amino acids. The germline V gene has CDR1 MDHEN and CDR2 SYDVKM. Supplemented by reference TRBV28 and TRBJ1-4, the full variable domain reads DVKVTQSSRYLVKRTGEKVFLECVQDMDHENMFWYRQDPGLGLRLIYFSYDVKMKEKGDIPEGYSVSREKKERFSLILESASTNQTSMYLCASTGFEKLFFGSGTQLSVL.

The chain combines TRBV28 with TRBJ1-4; TRBD1 matches 7 bases. After removal of 4 bases from V and 4 bases from J, the junction contained 9 bases not matched to a gene. The CDR3 extends over 16 amino acids. Germline lookup yields CDR1 MDHEN and CDR2 SYDVKM. CDR3 bases: TGTGCCAGCAGTTACCTACCTAGGGGGCTTAATGAAAAACTGTTTTTT. Amino acid sequence: CASSYLPRGLNEKLFF.

This rearrangement joins TRBV7-8 to TRBJ2-6; 13 positions agree with TRBD2. Trimming at V came to 2 bases and at J to 1 base, leaving 2 bases not matched to a gene. Germline lookup yields CDR1 SGHVS and CDR2 FQNEAQ. This CDR3 contains 18 residues. The CDR3 loop is CASSLRTSGSSGANVLTF. DNA for the CDR3: TGTGCCAGCAGCTTAAGGACTAGCGGGAGTTCTGGGGCCAACGTCCTGACTTTC.

The chain has TRBV15 and TRBJ1-5; D is uncertain. Between the trimmed V and J ends, which lost 0 bases and 0 bases, there was a span of 9 bases. The CDR3 is made up of 16 amino acids. Germline V gene lookup returns CDR1 LNHNV and CDR2 YYDKDF (reference sequence). CDR3 in DNA: TGTGCCACCAGCAGAGATGGGCAGTTTAGCAATCAGCCCCAGCATTTT. Protein: CATSRDGQFSNQPQHF.

The chain combines TRBV6-6 with TRBJ2-3; possibly TRBD2 for D (5 bases). CDR1 is MNHNY and CDR2 is SVGAGI in the germline V gene (reference sequence). The length of the CDR3 is 14 residues. V lost 5 bases to trimming and J lost 0 bases, with 9 bases between them. The CDR3 DNA reads as TGTGCCAGCAGTACCCGGACTAGCACAGATACGCAGTATTTT. Protein: CASSTRTSTDTQYF.

The chain has TRBV11-2 and TRBJ2-2; tentative D call: TRBD1 (5 bases). The ends were cut back, 3 bases at V and 6 bases at J, with 11 bases in the middle. Germline CDR1 reads SGHAT; CDR2 reads FQNNGV. CDR3 size: 14 residues. DNA of the CDR3: TGTGCCAGCAGCTTTCGTCAGGGTTCCGGGGAGCTGTTTTTT. This encodes CASSFRQGSGELFF.

The table lists this clone with a count of one. This chain joins TRBV5-4 and TRBJ2-7; unclear D gene. The CDR3 covers 13 residues. V was cut by 0 bases and J by 4 bases, with 8 bases left in between. Germline lookup yields CDR1 SGHNT and CDR2 YYREEE (reference sequence). The CDR3 DNA sequence: TGTGCCAGCAGCTTGGAACCCCATTACGAGCAGTACTTC. Translation: CASSLEPHYEQYF.

The CDR3 DNA sequence: TGTGCCACCAGCAGGACTAGCGGGAGTCAGGGGGAGCAGTTCTTC. This gives the protein CATSRTSGSQGEQFF. The rearrangement uses TRBV15 and TRBJ2-1, with 12 bases aligning to TRBD2. Germline trimming cut 3 bases from V and 10 bases from J; bases unmatched to any gene: 7. Germline CDR1 and CDR2: LNHNV and YYDKDF (reference sequence). There are 15 residues in the CDR3.

The chain recombines TRBV15 with TRBJ2-7, with TRBD2 matching 11 bases. The germline CDR1 and CDR2 sequences are LNHNV and YYDKDF (reference sequence). V was pared by 0 bases and J by 1 base, with 8 bases of the junction left unmatched. This CDR3 region has 18 residues. The CDR3 spells CATSRDSQGLAGSYEQYF. The CDR3 DNA reads as TGTGCCACCAGCAGAGATTCTCAAGGACTAGCGGGTTCCTACGAGCAGTACTTC.

V and J are TRBV6-1 and TRBJ2-7, with 7 bases lining up with TRBD2. Germline loops: CDR1 MNHNS, CDR2 SASEGT. V was clipped by 8 bases and J by 0 bases; unmatched bases: 10. There are 15 residues in the CDR3. The CDR3 loop reads CASGPLAVSSYEQYF. The CDR3, as DNA: TGTGCCAGCGGGCCTCTAGCGGTCAGCTCCTACGAGCAGTACTTC.

This clone has only one observation. The chain combines TRBV9 with TRBJ2-1; no firm D call. The germline V and J ends were trimmed by 4 bases and 7 bases, with 12 bases remaining between them. The CDR3 consists of 13 residues. The V gene's germline CDR1 is SGDLS and CDR2 YYNGEE. This chain's CDR3 is CASSSQAYNEQFF. As DNA, the CDR3 is TGTGCCAGCAGCAGTCAAGCGTATAATGAGCAGTTCTTC.

Regarding this clone: The identical CDR3 is also encoded by other nucleotide sequences in the sample. For the CDR3, the DNA is TGTGCCAGTAGTATAGGAACACTCTACGAGCAGTACTTC. Its translation is CASSIGTLYEQYF. The rearrangement links TRBV19 to TRBJ2-7; D uncertain. The germline V and J ends were trimmed by 1 base and 3 bases, with 7 bases remaining between them. Germline V gene lookup returns CDR1 LNHDA and CDR2 SQIVND (reference sequence). This CDR3 is 13 amino acids long.

The chain links TRBV27 to TRBJ2-1, with 11 bases aligning to TRBD2. The ends lost 5 bases at V and 7 bases at J; junction bases unmatched: 10. The CDR3 extends over 16 amino acids. Germline V lookup: CDR1 MNHEY, CDR2 SMNVEV (reference sequence). CDR3 residues: CASSPRTSGRGNEQFF. The CDR3 DNA follows: TGTGCCAGCAGTCCGCGAACTAGCGGGAGAGGGAATGAGCAGTTCTTC.

In this sample, this clone turned up once. The CDR3 is CASSDIGQGGNEQYF. CDR3 bases: TGTGCCAGCAGTGACATAGGGCAGGGTGGAAACGAGCAGTACTTC. This chain joins TRBV25-1 and TRBJ2-7, with TRBD1 as a possible D gene (5 bases). The CDR3 is 15 amino acids. Germline V lookup: CDR1 MGHDK, CDR2 SYGVNS. V was pared by 3 bases and J by 5 bases, with 17 bases between.

This rearrangement joins TRBV6-1 to TRBJ1-3, with a possible D match to TRBD1 (6 bases). The CDR3 extends over 15 amino acids. Trimming took off 10 bases at V and 0 bases at J, with 16 bases between the two ends. Germline loops: CDR1 MNHNS, CDR2 SASEGT. The CDR3 here is CAILYRDNSGNTIYF. The CDR3 DNA sequence: TGTGCCATCCTATACCGGGACAACTCTGGAAACACCATATATTTT.

The chain employs TRBV7-2 and TRBJ2-7, with TRBD1 as a possible D gene (6 bases). Germline V gene sequence: CDR1 SGHTA, CDR2 FQGNSA. The ends were cut back, 2 bases at V and 2 bases at J, with 10 bases in the middle. The CDR3 covers 14 residues. Here the CDR3 reads CASSLTGPTYEQYF. CDR3 DNA sequence: TGTGCCAGCAGCTTAACAGGGCCCACCTACGAGCAGTACTTC.

This clone has just one count. J is TRBJ1-2 and V is TRBV28, with a possible D match to TRBD1 (6 bases). The germline V and J ends were trimmed by 2 bases and 3 bases, with 19 bases remaining between them. Germline CDR1 is MDHEN and CDR2 is SYDVKM. CDR3 length equals 17 residues. DNA for the CDR3: TGTGCCAGCAGTTTAGCGGGGGCGGTGAGCGGCGACTATGGCTACACCTTC. The encoded protein is CASSLAGAVSGDYGYTF.

The chain combines TRBV27 with TRBJ2-3; D is uncertain. This CDR3 comprises 12 residues. Germline V lookup: CDR1 MNHEY, CDR2 SMNVEV (reference sequence). Trimming removed 7 bases from V and 12 bases from J, with 17 bases in between. CDR3 sequence reads: CASTTPGQKQYF. Written as DNA, the CDR3 is TGTGCCAGCACCACACCGGGCCAGAAACAGTATTTT.